Below are 4 T cell receptor beta chains sequenced from a single sample in a study of early T cells in non-severe SARS-CoV-2 infection. MiXCR, run by TCRdb on the 5' RACE reads, gives a single entry per CDR3 protein. Of around 61,000 distinct CDR3 sequences listed, approximately 15% are singletons. The material was whole blood, obtained at baseline. The receptors were gathered from an adult who was a healthcare worker with PCR-confirmed SARS-CoV-2 infection or an uninfected control (not recorded which).

V is TRBV29-1 and J is TRBJ2-4; D is perhaps TRBD2 (6 bases). CDR1 is SQVTM, CDR2 ANQGSEA, per germline. With 4 bases removed from V and 5 bases from J, the gap between germline ends came to 12 bases. The CDR3 runs 13 residues. The chain's CDR3 is CSVVGTRENIQYF. The CDR3 DNA is TGCAGCGTTGTTGGGACTCGCGAAAACATTCAGTACTTC.

This chain uses TRBV10-2 with TRBJ2-5; D is unresolved. The CDR3 runs 14 residues. V dropped 0 bases and J dropped 4 bases, with 9 bases sitting between them. Germline V CDR1 and CDR2: WSHSY, SAAADI. CDR3: CASSESIGLETQYF. The DNA for the CDR3 is TGCGCCAGCAGTGAGTCGATTGGGCTAGAGACCCAGTACTTC.

The gene calls are TRBV20-1 and TRBJ2-1; 10 nucleotides line up with TRBD2. The CDR3 length is 16 residues. V was clipped by 1 base and J by 4 bases; unmatched bases: 7. Germline CDR1 and CDR2: DFQATT and SNEGSKA (reference sequence). CDR3 protein: CSARGPGTSVYNEQFF. The CDR3 bases are TGCAGTGCTAGAGGGCCGGGGACTAGCGTTTACAATGAGCAGTTCTTC.

This clonotype occurred a few times. This chain connects TRBV18 to TRBJ2-3, with D perhaps being TRBD1 or TRBD2 (5 bases each). Trimming took 4 bases from V and 2 from J, leaving 13 bases between them. The CDR3 totals 15 residues. The V gene's germline CDR1 is KGHSH and CDR2 LQKENI. The CDR3 sequence: CASSHIRENTDTQYF. In DNA, the CDR3 is TGTGCCAGCTCACATATCAGGGAGAACACAGATACGCAGTATTTT.